This entry describes one TCR beta chain. Its antigen is currently unknown. CDR1 is MNHEY and CDR2 is SMNVEV in the germline V gene (reference sequence). This CDR3 contains 15 residues. V dropped 3 bases and J dropped 0 bases, with 11 bases sitting between them. These data come from a study of cytomegalovirus exposure and HLA in healthy donors. Findings and caveats of the study: A previous analysis found most TCR beta V segments productive roughly 87% or roughly 30% of the time. There were 150 to 200 TCR beta chains listed as cytomegalovirus-associated. Being indistinguishable, some V segments were excluded, TRBV6-2 and TRBV6-3 among them.

The PCR ran on 60 Vbeta and 13 Jbeta primers. Assay used: immunoSEQ multiplex PCR; TCRdb lists only in-frame clones, some missing. The repertoire holds around 150,000 clones, with roughly 85% as singletons. The receptor was derived from a man younger than 35 in good health and CMV-seropositive. Sequenced: PBMCs. The V gene is TRBV27, the J gene TRBJ1-2, with a possible D match to TRBD1 (6 bases). Here the CDR3 reads CASSLGAPANYGYTF. The CDR3, as DNA: TGTGCCAGCAGTTTGGGGGCTCCGGCTAACTATGGCTACACCTTC.